This T cell receptor beta chain emerged from a study of T cell changes during pregnancy in multiple sclerosis. Sequencing used immunoSEQ multiplex PCR; TCRdb keeps in-frame clones, though not all of them. Of some 14,000 clones listed, roughly 86% were seen once; the top ten hold about 8.7%. The germline CDR1 and CDR2 sequences are MNHEY and SMNVEV (reference sequence). V gave up 3 bases and J gave up 8 bases, with 14 bases separating them. CDR3 length: 14 amino acids. The receptor was derived from a female donor with multiple sclerosis, enrolled in a pregnancy study. The sequenced sample was CD8+ T cells from peripheral blood mononuclear cells, obtained in the first trimester of pregnancy. This chain uses TRBV27 with TRBJ2-1; possible D gene TRBD1, 5 bases. The CDR3 nucleotides are TGTGCCAGCAGTTTTAGACAGACCATATATGAGCAGTTCTTC. Protein product: CASSFRQTIYEQFF.